In its sample, the clone carrying this TCR beta chain was seen a few times. The antigen remains undetermined. The authors ran a second PCR of about 7 to 12 cycles using a sample-barcoded 5' primer and a J-beta primer mix. TCRdb reprocessed the 5' RACE reads with MiXCR, giving one entry per CDR3 protein. Among under 850,000 distinct CDR3 sequences listed, about 34% were seen once. CDR3 length equals 13 residues. In germline, CDR1 is DFQATT, CDR2 SNEGSKA (reference sequence). Trimming shortened V by 3 bases and J by 0 bases, and 9 bases separated the two germline ends. These data belong to a study of blood T cells in healthy people across ages. Findings of the study overall: Age brought a roughly linear fall in TCR beta diversity measured per million T cells.

Each sample had at least 6 million PBMCs isolated. This clonotype was sampled from a man between 18 and 29 years old in good health. V gene TRBV20-1 combines with J gene TRBJ2-7, with D uncertain. Sequenced sample: blood. CDR3 region: CSARGASSYEQYF. CDR3 coding DNA: TGCAGTGCTAGGGGCGCGAGCTCCTACGAGCAGTACTTC.